What follows is one T cell receptor (beta chain) and its context. The data derive from a study of T cell changes during pregnancy in multiple sclerosis. The CDR3 loop spans 12 amino acids. Germline-derived CDR1 and CDR2 are SEHNR and FQNEAQ (reference sequence). Trimming took 5 bases from V and 8 from J, leaving 9 bases between them. Only in-frame clones appear in the TCRdb table, and some are missing; sequencing was by immunoSEQ multiplex PCR. The profile shows roughly 60,000 clones, approximately 91% of them singletons. Specimen: CD4+ T cells from peripheral blood mononuclear cells, collected in the first trimester of pregnancy. V and J are TRBV7-9 and TRBJ2-2; D is uncertain. This TCR derives from a female donor with multiple sclerosis, enrolled in a pregnancy study. CDR3 sequence reads: CASSNSMGELFF. In DNA, the CDR3 is TGTGCCAGCAGCAACTCCATGGGGGAGCTGTTTTTT. Full variable domain (missing parts from reference TRBV7-9 and TRBJ2-2): DTGVSQNPRHKITKRGQNVTFRCDPISEHNRLYWYRQTLGQGPEFLTYFQNEAQLEKSRLLSDRFSAERPKGSFSTLEIQRTEQGDSAMYLCASSNSMGELFFGEGSRLTVL.